The source of this TCR beta chain is a study of blood T cells in healthy people across ages. CDR3 size: 14 residues. Per the germline V gene, CDR1 is SGHRS and CDR2 is YFSETQ. Trimming cost V 4 bases and J 3 bases, with 11 bases left between them. This clonotype was observed a few times. The use of a sample-barcoded 5' primer and a J-beta primer mix characterized a second PCR of 7 to 11 cycles. Each cDNA molecule carried a tag from a template-switch adaptor that contained 12 random nucleotides. Each CDR3 protein gets one entry after TCRdb re-called the 5' RACE reads with MiXCR. The sample carries about 560,000 distinct CDR3 sequences, about 27% recorded once. This sample was shared with a second study, whose subject was T cells of mothers and their children. This second study says: M1S, a second-PCR primer, added sample barcodes and 2-4 random nucleotides.

What was sequenced was blood. This chain joins TRBV5-1 and TRBJ1-3; D call uncertain. The source is a boy between 2 and 10 years old in good health. This chain's CDR3 is CASSLGDGGNTIYF. CDR3 coding DNA: TGCGCCAGCAGCCTCGGCGACGGTGGAAACACCATATATTTT.